These 2 T cell receptor beta chains were all obtained from the same sample, sequenced in a study of T cell responses to AZD1222 COVID-19 vaccine. Assay used: immunoSEQ multiplex PCR; TCRdb lists only in-frame clones, some missing. The sample has about 100,000 clones; approximately 86% are singletons. The sample consisted of peripheral blood, taken on day 0 of AZD1222 vaccination. These TCRs come from an adult in good health.

V and J are TRBV25-1 and TRBJ2-7; D possibly corresponds to TRBD1 (6 bases). CDR1 is MGHDK, CDR2 SYGVNS, per germline. This CDR3 spans 13 amino acids. V was clipped by 3 bases and J by 2 bases, with 8 bases between them. The CDR3 is CASSDRGTYEQYF. CDR3 DNA: TGTGCCAGCAGTGACAGGGGCACCTACGAGCAGTACTTC.

The rearrangement links TRBV28 to TRBJ1-1; D ambiguous. The CDR3 loop spans 11 amino acids. V dropped 2 bases and J dropped 8 bases, with 6 bases sitting between them. Germline V gives CDR1 MDHEN, CDR2 SYDVKM. The CDR3 nucleotides read TGTGCCAGCAGTTTAGCGGTAGAAGCTTTCTTT. Amino acids: CASSLAVEAFF.